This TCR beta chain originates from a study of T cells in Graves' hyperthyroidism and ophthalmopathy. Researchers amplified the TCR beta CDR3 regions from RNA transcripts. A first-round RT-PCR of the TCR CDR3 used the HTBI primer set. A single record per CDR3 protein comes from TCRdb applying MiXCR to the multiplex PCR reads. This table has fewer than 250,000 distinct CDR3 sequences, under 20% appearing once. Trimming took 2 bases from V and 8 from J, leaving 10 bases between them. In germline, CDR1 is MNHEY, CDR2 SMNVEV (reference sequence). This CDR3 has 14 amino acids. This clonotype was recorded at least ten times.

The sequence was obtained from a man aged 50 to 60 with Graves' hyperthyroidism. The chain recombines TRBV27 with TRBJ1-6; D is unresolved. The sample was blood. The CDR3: CASSLEVRDSPLHF. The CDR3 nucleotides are TGTGCCAGCAGTTTAGAGGTTCGGGATTCACCCCTCCACTTT.